These 27 T cell receptor beta chains share one sample of origin, sequenced in a study of blood T cell repertoires in COVID-19. TCRdb's table, derived via immunoSEQ multiplex PCR, lists solely in-frame clones and lacks some. The repertoire has fewer than 450,000 clones, roughly 87% of them found once; the top ten carry approximately 2.1%. The sequenced sample was PBMCs or T cells enriched from blood (not recorded which). The receptors were sampled from a woman between 35 and 50 years old with acute COVID-19.

This sequence joins TRBV5-1 and TRBJ1-1; D not resolved. Germline CDR1 is SGHRS and CDR2 is YFSETQ. The CDR3 totals 14 residues. Trimming shortened V by 6 bases and J by 0 bases, and 12 bases separated the two germline ends. DNA for the CDR3: TGCGCCAGCACCGGAGGAAATCTGAACACTGAAGCTTTCTTT. This encodes CASTGGNLNTEAFF.

This rearrangement joins TRBV2 to TRBJ1-2; possibly TRBD1 for D (5 bases). The germline gives CDR1 SNHLY, CDR2 FYNNEI. CDR3 length: 13 amino acids. With 5 bases removed from V and 2 bases from J, the gap between germline ends came to 9 bases. The CDR3 DNA reads as TGTGCCAGCAGTCCGGACACCAACTATGGCTACACCTTC. Translated, it gives CASSPDTNYGYTF.

The V gene is TRBV19, the J gene TRBJ1-5; the match to TRBD1 covers 10 bases. The CDR3 contains 15 residues. Trimming removed 2 bases from V and 6 bases from J; junction bases left unmatched: 4. CDR1 is LNHDA and CDR2 is SQIVND in the germline V gene (reference sequence). CDR3 nucleotide sequence: TGTGCCAGTAGTATATACGGGACAGGGGCTCAGCCCCAGCATTTT. Protein product: CASSIYGTGAQPQHF. The complete variable domain, with remaining parts taken from reference TRBV19 and TRBJ1-5, reads DGGITQSPKYLFRKEGQNVTLSCEQNLNHDAMYWYRQDPGQGLRLIYYSQIVNDFQKGDIAEGYSVSREKKESFPLTVTSAQKNPTAFYLCASSIYGTGAQPQHFGDGTRLSIL.

The J gene is TRBJ1-2, the V gene TRBV2; D may be TRBD1 (6 bases). CDR1 is SNHLY, CDR2 FYNNEI, per germline. Trimming cost V 7 bases and J 6 bases, with 18 bases left between them. The CDR3 covers 14 residues. CDR3 in amino acids: CASNKIEGGDGYTF. DNA of the CDR3: TGTGCCAGCAACAAAATAGAAGGGGGGGATGGCTACACCTTC.

This chain connects TRBV5-1 to TRBJ1-1; 7 nucleotides match TRBD1. The CDR3 is made up of 15 amino acids. Germline CDR1 and CDR2: SGHRS and YFSETQ. V shed 4 bases and J 0 bases; nucleotides not matched to a gene: 6. The CDR3 DNA reads as TGCGCCAGCAGCGGGTGGGACAGCCTGAACACTGAAGCTTTCTTT. It specifies CASSGWDSLNTEAFF.

The rearrangement links TRBV12-3 or TRBV12-4 to TRBJ2-1, with 8 bases fitting TRBD1. The V and J ends lost 4 bases and 10 bases, in that order; junction bases with no gene match: 6. The CDR3 is made up of 13 amino acids. In nucleotides, the CDR3 is TGTGCCAGCAGTTCGGACAGGGCCTGGGAGCAGTTCTTC. It codes for CASSSDRAWEQFF.

V gene TRBV7-8 combines with J gene TRBJ1-1; D is undetermined. Per the germline V gene, CDR1 is SGHVS and CDR2 is FQNEAQ. The CDR3 loop spans 13 amino acids. V lost 7 bases and J 1 base, leaving 10 bases between the germline ends. CDR3 loop: CASNDLRNTEAFF. CDR3 in DNA: TGTGCCAGCAACGACTTAAGGAACACTGAAGCTTTCTTT.

The rearrangement joins TRBV19 to TRBJ1-3; TRBD1 aligns across 7 bases. V lost 9 bases, J lost 5 bases, and 7 bases stayed unmatched. The germline V gene encodes CDR1 LNHDA and CDR2 SQIVND (reference sequence). The CDR3 is 13 residues long. CDR3 nucleotides: TGTGCCAGCGCAGGGGGTGATAGAAACACCATATATTTT. Protein sequence: CASAGGDRNTIYF.

DNA of the CDR3: TGCGCCAGCAGCTTACAGGGGGCCAACACTGAAGCTTTCTTT. This gives the protein CASSLQGANTEAFF. The rearrangement joins TRBV5-1 to TRBJ1-1, with TRBD1 matching over 9 bases. This CDR3 is built from 14 residues. Germline loops: CDR1 SGHRS, CDR2 YFSETQ. The ends lost 2 bases at V and 2 bases at J; junction bases unmatched: 1.

The chain uses TRBV3-1 (or the pseudogene TRBV3-2) and TRBJ1-1; D unclear. Trimming stripped 4 bases from V and 0 bases from J, with 12 bases between. In germline, CDR1 is LGHDT, CDR2 YNNKEL (reference sequence). The CDR3 has 15 residues. The CDR3 nucleotides read TGTGCCAGCAGCCCCCGAGGAATTATGAACACTGAAGCTTTCTTT. Translating it yields CASSPRGIMNTEAFF.

The chain is built from TRBV27 and TRBJ1-4, with 8 bases matching TRBD1. Losses at the gene ends were 6 bases for V and 5 bases for J; bases not matched to a gene: 5. Germline-derived CDR1 and CDR2 are MNHEY and SMNVEV (reference sequence). This CDR3 is built from 14 residues. Written as DNA, the CDR3 is TGTGCCAGCAGCTGGACAGGGCCCAATGAAAAACTGTTTTTT. Translated, it gives CASSWTGPNEKLFF. Full variable domain (remainder filled in from reference TRBV27 and TRBJ1-4): EAQVTQNPRYLITVTGKKLTVTCSQNMNHEYMSWYRQDPGLGLRQIYYSMNVEVTDKGDVPEGYKVSRKEKRNFPLILESPSPNQTSLYFCASSWTGPNEKLFFGSGTQLSVL.

This clone was seen more than once but under ten times. The chain is built from TRBV5-6 and TRBJ1-1; D is perhaps TRBD1 (5 bases). V was clipped by 3 bases and J by 3 bases, with 15 bases between them. The CDR3 totals 15 residues. Germline CDR1 is SGHDT and CDR2 is YYEEEE. This chain's CDR3 is CASSWGRSFYTEAFF. Written as DNA, the CDR3 is TGTGCCAGCAGCTGGGGCCGCAGCTTTTACACTGAAGCTTTCTTT. Full variable domain (rest looked up from reference TRBV5-6 and TRBJ1-1): DAGVTQSPTHLIKTRGQQVTLRCSPKSGHDTVSWYQQALGQGPQFIFQYYEEEERQRGNFPDRFSGHQFPNYSSELNVNALLLGDSALYLCASSWGRSFYTEAFFGQGTRLTVV.

The chain joins TRBV7-8 to TRBJ1-4; 7 bases are a match to TRBD1. The CDR3 length is 14 residues. Germline-derived CDR1 and CDR2 are SGHVS and FQNEAQ. V trimming: 1 base; J trimming: 14 bases; junction bases outside the gene matches: 10. The CDR3 DNA sequence: TGTGCCAGCAGCTTAGTTCCAGGGGGTGTAGTGCTGTTTTTT. It is translated as CASSLVPGGVVLFF.

The V call is TRBV5-1, the J call TRBJ1-4; 8 bases match TRBD1. Germline values: CDR1 SGHRS, CDR2 YFSETQ. The V gene end was trimmed by 4 bases and the J gene end by 6 bases; junction bases not matched to a gene: 11. The length of the CDR3 is 16 residues. The CDR3 loop reads CASSQAGQGGYEKLFF. CDR3 nucleotide sequence: TGCGCCAGCAGCCAGGCCGGACAGGGTGGTTATGAAAAACTGTTTTTT.

The chain is built from TRBV5-6 and TRBJ1-1; D may be TRBD1 (6 bases). The CDR3 runs to 16 residues. CDR1 and CDR2 (germline): SGHDT, YYEEEE. The V and J ends lost 1 base and 1 base respectively, with 14 bases between them. Written as DNA, the CDR3 is TGTGCCAGCAGCTTGTTCGGGGGGCTGGGGAACACTGAAGCTTTCTTT. Protein: CASSLFGGLGNTEAFF.

The chain employs TRBV5-1 and TRBJ2-3; the D is unclear. V lost 0 bases to trimming and J lost 0 bases, with 11 bases between them. Per germline, CDR1 SGHRS and CDR2 YFSETQ. CDR3 length: 16 amino acids. The chain's CDR3 is CASSLVGDLSTDTQYF. The CDR3 DNA is TGCGCCAGCAGCTTGGTCGGAGACTTGAGCACAGATACGCAGTATTTT. Complete variable domain (other parts from reference TRBV5-1 and TRBJ2-3): KAGVTQTPRYLIKTRGQQVTLSCSPISGHRSVSWYQQTPGQGLQFLFEYFSETQRNKGNFPGRFSGRQFSNSRSEMNVSTLELGDSALYLCASSLVGDLSTDTQYFGPGTRLTVL.

This rearrangement joins TRBV5-1 to TRBJ2-7; TRBD2 agrees at 7 bases. With V trimmed by 3 bases and J by 7 bases, 19 bases remained unmatched. CDR3 length: 17 amino acids. The germline CDR1 and CDR2 sequences are SGHRS and YFSETQ. Here the CDR3 DNA reads TGCGCCAGCAGCTCGGCGACTTCCCTTTGGGGGGGACGTGAGCAGTACTTC. It codes for CASSSATSLWGGREQYF.

A single count supports this clone. The chain employs TRBV4-1 and TRBJ1-1, with a weak D call TRBD1 (5 bases). Germline CDR1 reads MGHRA; CDR2 reads YSYEKL. The CDR3 sequence is 15 residues long. V was pared by 4 bases and J by 6 bases, with 18 bases between. For the CDR3, the DNA is TGCGCCAGCAGCCGACAAAACACAGGTCCCGCTGAAGCTTTCTTT. It encodes CASSRQNTGPAEAFF.

The gene calls are TRBV2 and TRBJ2-7; D might be TRBD2 (5 bases). The germline V gene encodes CDR1 SNHLY and CDR2 FYNNEI. With 6 bases removed from V and 6 bases from J, the gap between germline ends came to 12 bases. The CDR3 spans 12 residues. CDR3 DNA: TGTGCCAGCAGGAGGGATGGAAGCGAGCAGTACTTC. It is translated as CASRRDGSEQYF.

The chain links TRBV5-1 to TRBJ2-7, with 7 positions matching TRBD2. Per the germline V gene, CDR1 is SGHRS and CDR2 is YFSETQ. The junction had 8 bases not matched to a gene; V was cut back by 3 bases and J by 2 bases. There are 15 residues in the CDR3. The CDR3 sequence is CASSSHGGLTYEQYF. In DNA, the CDR3 is TGCGCCAGCAGCTCCCACGGGGGGTTGACCTACGAGCAGTACTTC.

The chain is built from TRBV4-1 and TRBJ2-7, with TRBD2 identical over 8 bases. The germline V gene encodes CDR1 MGHRA and CDR2 YSYEKL. The CDR3 consists of 16 residues. The J segment lost 3 bases and the V segment lost 1 base, leaving 8 bases of the junction unmatched. The CDR3 DNA reads TGCGCCAGCAGCCAAGTGACAGCGGGAGATTTCTACGAGCAGTACTTC. Residues: CASSQVTAGDFYEQYF.

V and J are TRBV4-1 and TRBJ1-2, with a weak D call TRBD1 (6 bases). The length of the CDR3 is 16 residues. Deletions cut 3 bases from V and 4 bases from J, with 18 bases between. Per the germline V gene, CDR1 is MGHRA and CDR2 is YSYEKL. In DNA form, the CDR3 reads TGCGCCAGCAGCCATGAATACAGGGCACCCCCCTATGGCTACACCTTC. Protein product: CASSHEYRAPPYGYTF.

The V gene is TRBV29-1, the J gene TRBJ2-1; the match to TRBD2 covers 7 bases. Trimming cost V 2 bases and J 7 bases; bases outside gene matches: 2. Germline CDR1 SQVTM, CDR2 ANQGSEA. This CDR3 has 12 amino acids. The CDR3 nucleotides are TGCAGCGTTGAACAGGGAGGGAATGAGCAGTTCTTC. Encoded protein: CSVEQGGNEQFF.

This clone was observed once. The chain uses TRBV19 and TRBJ2-5; perhaps TRBD1 as D (5 bases). Germline assignment: CDR1 LNHDA and CDR2 SQIVND (reference sequence). The CDR3 loop spans 12 amino acids. This CDR3 is CSSLGDQETQYF. CDR3 DNA sequence: TGTTCGAGTTTAGGGGACCAAGAGACCCAGTACTTC.

The genes are TRBV11-2 and TRBJ2-6; TRBD1 matches at 8 bases. CDR1 SGHAT and CDR2 FQNNGV come from the germline V gene. The CDR3 spans 18 residues. Trimming took 1 base from V and 0 from J; bases not matched to a gene: 5. The CDR3 sequence: CASSLGTGRFSGANVLTF. CDR3 nucleotides: TGTGCCAGCAGCTTAGGGACAGGGCGATTCTCTGGGGCCAACGTCCTGACTTTC.

The chain couples TRBV27 to TRBJ2-7, with D perhaps TRBD2 (5 bases). The CDR3 runs 15 residues. Trimming took 2 bases from V and 1 from J, leaving 12 bases between them. Looked up from germline, CDR1 is MNHEY and CDR2 is SMNVEV (reference sequence). In DNA, the CDR3 is TGTGCCAGCAGTTTAGGCCGGGAATCATCCTACGAGCAGTACTTC. Its protein is CASSLGRESSYEQYF.

The chain links TRBV5-1 to TRBJ2-7, with 9 bases that match TRBD1. V was pared by 4 bases and J by 1 base, with 6 bases of the junction left unmatched. CDR1 and CDR2 from the germline V gene are SGHRS and YFSETQ. The CDR3 covers 15 residues. The CDR3 loop reads CASSNPGQGSYEQYF. The CDR3 nucleotides are TGCGCCAGCAGCAACCCGGGACAGGGTTCCTACGAGCAGTACTTC.